The clone carrying this TCR beta chain ranks as medium-sized. Its specificity is not known. V lost 3 bases to trimming and J lost 2 bases, with 16 bases between them. Germline V gene sequence: CDR1 MDHEN, CDR2 SYDVKM. This CDR3 spans 16 amino acids. This sample stems from a study of liver allograft versus peripheral blood T cells. As for the study in general: Peripheral blood of the recipients supplied T cell receptor repertoires that were compared with those in transplanted livers. General observations from the study: Repertoires of T cell receptors that resided inside liver allografts reportedly differed from those in peripheral blood.

TCRdb reprocessed the reads with MiXCR, giving one entry per CDR3 protein. The repertoire consists of some 14,000 distinct CDR3 sequences, with 15% to 20% occurring once and the leading ten covering roughly 2%. The chain is built from TRBV28 and TRBJ1-2; D uncertain. The TCR originated in a human patient who had a liver transplant. These T cells may partly come from the graft donor. The CDR3 protein is CASSLSLDGSNYGYTF. Written as DNA, the CDR3 is TGTGCCAGCAGTTTGTCCCTGGATGGGTCCAACTATGGCTACACCTTC.